This T cell receptor (beta chain) was sequenced in a study of neurological immune-mediated disorders (dated by TCRdb to the late 2010s). With respect to the entire study: Among the approximately 34 multiple sclerosis patients, approximately 30 had relapsing-remitting MS and 3 had secondary progressive MS. Peripheral blood TCR-beta repertoires from patients with HTLV-I-associated myelopathy (HAM/TSP), patients with multiple sclerosis, and healthy controls were compared in the study using UMI-based sequencing. Longitudinal HAM/TSP and healthy donors had 3 time-points each (roughly 3-40 month intervals). The approximately 110 TCR-beta libraries included longitudinal samples, technical triplicates and paired sorted CD4+ and CD8+ T-cell subsets alongside PBMC samples. Of the 68 subjects in the cohort, around 15 were HAM/TSP patients, about 34 were multiple sclerosis patients, and some 20 were healthy controls.

The germline V gene encodes CDR1 SGHDN and CDR2 FVKESK. The V end loses 1 base and the J end loses 4 bases, and a stretch of 7 bases separates them. From cysteine to phenylalanine, the CDR3 is 13 amino acids long. CDR3 DNA is the only sequence kept; it has 39 bases, read in frame from the first base. cDNA was synthesized by template-switch 5'RACE using a primer with a 10-nucleotide random unique molecular identifier that tagged each TCR transcript. Over 180 million TCR-beta sequences, covering 15-18 subjects, were produced in each sequencing run. The RNeasy kit was used for extraction of total RNA. TCR-beta VDJ regions were amplified with primers for the TCR constant region and the 5'RACE anchor, using the KAPA Real-time Library Amplification kit. A first PCR added sample indexes and Illumina adaptors, and a second PCR then raised library yield. After purification with Ampure beads, the TCR product of roughly 650 bp was size-selected on a 2% E-gel SizeSelection system. Before pooling, library quality was checked on a Bioanalyzer, concentration was measured with Qubit, and libraries were quantified with the Kapa Library Quantification kit. An Illumina HiSeq 2500 sequenced the libraries paired-end 2 x 150 bp. To increase sequence diversity, about 25-31% phiX was spiked into each library pool. As for how the authors treated the data: Quality-filtered reads were processed with the UMI-based MiGEC pipeline, and over 75% of raw TCR sequences were removed by the MiGEC pipeline during error correction. VDJ genes were aligned to IMGT germline references, and each clonotype was defined by a unique CDR3 amino acid sequence together with V-J genes. Clonal expansion, Shannon diversity, and CDR3 relatedness (CalcPairwiseDistances, ClusterSamples) were evaluated with VDJtools, and phylogenetic trees were built with CLCbio workbench. Using coefficient-of-variation modelling across technical triplicates, the study counted a clone as expanded if it had at least 8 unique UMIs. TCRdb took the public reads, trimmed them with fastp at Q25, ran MiXCR for clone calling and kept in-frame beta chains. One record per CDR3 amino acid sequence lists the most common genes and DNA. The V and J calls were determined by TCRdb, not by the authors. The sample profile shows tens of thousands of distinct CDR3 sequences; around 2.9% of them were found once. The ten largest account for around 7.7% of the sample.

The intended sense of this specimen's time point label: longitudinal time-point 1 (baseline). For unsorted PBMC libraries, 2 million PBMCs were used after storage in RNAlater at -80 degrees C until RNA extraction. The multiple sclerosis patients were enrolled in a US clinical protocol that evaluated disease progression with magnetic resonance imaging. Peripheral blood was subjected to Ficoll-Hypaque density gradient centrifugation to isolate PBMCs, which were then cryopreserved in liquid nitrogen. The investigation overall reported the following: The highest TCR clonal expansion was observed in HAM/TSP patients, whereas the lowest was observed in MS patients, even when compared with healthy controls. No identical CDR3 amino acid sequences were found to be shared among expanded clones across subjects, suggesting that TCR-beta repertoires were private in all groups. Repertoires from 18 of 34 MS patients were grouped by phylogenetic analysis into a cluster of related CDR3 sequences, suggesting a possible repertoire-level signature. The MS cluster showed no association with clinical or MRI features, and the authors stated that larger cohorts are needed.

This clonotype was recorded many times. What antigen it recognizes has not been identified. No much larger clone is present one base from it, and per-base qualities are unavailable. The source is a woman between 55 and 75 years old with multiple sclerosis. Sequencing used PBMCs. The chain is assembled from TRBV14 and TRBJ1-2; no D gene is confidently identified. The sequenced DNA is TGTGCCAGCAGCCAAGTCGGTGTCTATGGCTACACCTTC. It translates as CASSQVGVYGYTF.